This T cell receptor beta chain was recovered during a study of blood T cell repertoires in COVID-19. As for the study in general: The United States, Italy and Spain provided the acute and convalescent COVID-19 samples.

This clone turned up a few times. As processed by the authors: Nucleated cell number was recorded as an estimate derived from reference gene primer amplification. Sequenced by immunoSEQ multiplex PCR; TCRdb stores in-frame clones only, minus some. That table supplies the V and J calls and clone size; D and trimming were determined from the DNA. This table holds roughly 190,000 clones, about 85% found once. Trimming removed 1 base from V and 3 bases from J; junction bases left unmatched: 2. The CDR3 covers 14 residues. CDR1 SGHDN and CDR2 FVKESK come from the germline V gene. The V call is TRBV14, the J call TRBJ2-7, with 8 bases that match TRBD1. This receptor was identified in a human donor in a cohort sampled during active COVID-19. The sequencing sample was made of peripheral blood. The CDR3 nucleotides are TGTGCCAGCAGCCAAGGGACAGGGCTCTACGAGCAGTACTTC. It translates to CASSQGTGLYEQYF.